Shown below are 28 T cell receptor beta chains from a single sample sequenced in a study of graft-versus-host responses after intestinal transplantation. Processing released intraepithelial and lamina propria lymphocytes from the graft tissue. Here immunoSEQ multiplex PCR was the method, and the copy in TCRdb shows in-frame clones only, minus some. The sample consists of some 29,000 clones, over 60% of them appearing once. The sample was ileum tissue, taken 98 days after intestinal transplantation. These receptor sequences come from a human patient who received an intestinal transplant, so some T cells may come from the graft donor.

The chain has TRBV30 and TRBJ2-7; D is perhaps TRBD1 or TRBD2 (5 bases each). The CDR3 contains 17 residues. Deletions cut 0 bases from V and 2 bases from J, with 20 bases between. Per the germline V gene, CDR1 is GTSNPN and CDR2 is SVGIG (reference sequence). CDR3 sequence: CAWSVLGSRAGTYEQYF. The CDR3 DNA sequence: TGTGCCTGGAGTGTACTAGGTTCAAGGGCAGGGACCTACGAGCAGTACTTC.

This clone appeared once. The V gene is TRBV2, the J gene TRBJ1-1; TRBD1 is a possible D gene (6 bases). The germline V gene has CDR1 SNHLY and CDR2 FYNNEI. CDR3 length: 13 residues. Trimming removed 8 bases at V and 1 base at J, with 11 bases between. Written as DNA, the CDR3 is TGTGCCAGCCGGGAGACAGGGAACACTGAAGCTTTCTTT. Its protein product is CASRETGNTEAFF. The full variable domain, with the rest looked up from reference TRBV2 and TRBJ1-1, is EPEVTQTPSHQVTQMGQEVILRCVPISNHLYFYWYRQILGQKVEFLVSFYNNEISEKSEIFDDQFSVERPDGSNFTLKIRSTKLEDSAMYFCASRETGNTEAFFGQGTRLTVV.

The CDR3 protein is CASSATSGGRTDTQYF. In DNA form, the CDR3 reads TGTGCCAGCAGCGCGACTAGCGGGGGGAGAACAGATACGCAGTATTTT. V is TRBV7-9 and J is TRBJ2-3, with 13 bases identical to TRBD2. Germline V CDR1 and CDR2: SEHNR, FQNEAQ (reference sequence). The J segment lost 3 bases and the V segment lost 5 bases, leaving 5 bases of the junction unmatched. The CDR3 totals 16 residues.

The chain carries TRBV11-2 and TRBJ1-1; D gene uncertain. In germline, CDR1 is SGHAT, CDR2 FQNNGV. CDR3 size: 13 residues. V was pared by 4 bases and J by 1 base, with 7 bases between. The CDR3 reads CASSSDQNTEAFF. In DNA form, the CDR3 reads TGTGCCAGCAGCTCAGACCAGAACACTGAAGCTTTCTTT.

The genes are TRBV7-8 and TRBJ1-5, with D perhaps TRBD1 (6 bases). This CDR3 has 15 amino acids. Trimming took off 2 bases at V and 5 bases at J, with 13 bases between the two ends. Germline V CDR1 and CDR2: SGHVS, FQNEAQ. Here the CDR3 DNA reads TGTGCCAGCAGCTTAAACCGACAGGCTTATCAGCCCCAGCATTTT. Translated: CASSLNRQAYQPQHF.

The chain carries TRBV7-9 and TRBJ1-2; D gene uncertain. The CDR3 contains 12 residues. The V gene's germline CDR1 is SEHNR and CDR2 FQNEAQ (reference sequence). V was shortened by 5 bases and J by 8 bases, with 12 bases between the two germline ends. The CDR3 loop reads CASSSPSQGYTF. The CDR3 DNA follows: TGTGCCAGCAGCAGTCCCTCCCAAGGCTACACCTTC.

The chain links TRBV19 to TRBJ2-6; 11 bases are a match to TRBD1. Germline-derived CDR1 and CDR2 are LNHDA and SQIVND (reference sequence). V lost 4 bases and J lost 3; bases outside the gene matches: 2. The CDR3 length is 16 residues. The CDR3 bases are TGTGCCAGTAGTAGGGGACAGGGGGTTGGGGCCAACGTCCTGACTTTC. Translation gives CASSRGQGVGANVLTF. Filled out from reference TRBV19 and TRBJ2-6, the complete variable domain reads DGGITQSPKYLFRKEGQNVTLSCEQNLNHDAMYWYRQDPGQGLRLIYYSQIVNDFQKGDIAEGYSVSREKKESFPLTVTSAQKNPTAFYLCASSRGQGVGANVLTFGAGSRLTVL.

The J gene is TRBJ1-2, the V gene TRBV7-3; D possibly corresponds to TRBD1 (5 bases). The germline V and J ends were trimmed by 5 bases and 1 base, with 20 bases remaining between them. The V gene's germline CDR1 is SGHTA and CDR2 FQGTGA. CDR3 length equals 17 residues. CDR3 in amino acids: CASSRNWGSLLNYGYTF. The CDR3 DNA reads as TGTGCCAGCAGCCGCAACTGGGGGAGTTTACTTAACTATGGCTACACCTTC. The full variable domain, completed using reference TRBV7-3 and TRBJ1-2, is GAGVSQTPSNKVTEKGKYVELRCDPISGHTALYWYRQSLGQGPEFLIYFQGTGAADDSGLPNDRFFAVRPEGSVSTLKIQRTERGDSAVYLCASSRNWGSLLNYGYTFGSGTRLTVV.

This CDR3 reads CASSSRDRGYNSPLHF. The CDR3, as DNA: TGTGCCAGCAGTTCCCGGGACAGGGGCTATAATTCACCCCTCCACTTT. V gene TRBV25-1 combines with J gene TRBJ1-6, with 10 nucleotides matching TRBD1. J lost 3 bases, V lost 5 bases, and 4 bases had no gene match. There are 16 residues in the CDR3. Germline lookup yields CDR1 MGHDK and CDR2 SYGVNS. Variable domain in full (rest from reference TRBV25-1 and TRBJ1-6): EADIYQTPRYLVIGTGKKITLECSQTMGHDKMYWYQQDPGMELHLIHYSYGVNSTEKGDLSSESTVSRIRTEHFPLTLESARPSHTSQYLCASSSRDRGYNSPLHFGNGTRLTVT.

This chain connects TRBV7-7 to TRBJ1-3; TRBD2 might be the D (6 bases). The J call may be in error: the DNA end matches TRBJ2-2 better. The CDR3 consists of 13 residues. The germline gives CDR1 SSHAT, CDR2 FNYEAQ (reference sequence). CDR3 residues: CASSHGGTGELFF. The CDR3, as DNA: TGTGCCAGCAGCCACGGGGGTACCGGGGAGCTGTTTTTT.

This chain links TRBV29-1 with TRBJ1-1; D uncertain. The CDR3 loop spans 14 amino acids. Germline V gene lookup returns CDR1 SQVTM and CDR2 ANQGSEA. Between the trimmed V and J ends, which lost 6 bases and 1 base, there was a span of 15 bases. The CDR3 loop is CSVDREGPNTEAFF. CDR3 in DNA: TGCAGCGTAGACCGAGAAGGCCCGAACACTGAAGCTTTCTTT. The whole variable domain, remainder taken from reference TRBV29-1 and TRBJ1-1, is SAVISQKPSRDICQRGTSLTIQCQVDSQVTMMFWYRQQPGQSLTLIATANQGSEATYESGFVIDKFPISRPNLTFSTLTVSNMSPEDSSIYLCSVDREGPNTEAFFGQGTRLTVV.

The J gene is TRBJ2-3, the V gene TRBV27; the D gene is possibly TRBD1 (5 bases). V gave up 4 bases and J gave up 0 bases, with 8 bases separating them. The V gene's germline CDR1 is MNHEY and CDR2 SMNVEV (reference sequence). This CDR3 is built from 14 residues. The CDR3 reads CASSYPGSTDTQYF. The CDR3 region has the DNA TGTGCCAGCAGTTATCCAGGGAGCACAGATACGCAGTATTTT.

This clone was counted between two and nine times. The J gene is TRBJ1-3, the V gene TRBV7-9; 9 nucleotides align to TRBD1. From germline, CDR1 is SEHNR and CDR2 FQNEAQ (reference sequence). This CDR3 region has 16 residues. V gave up 5 bases and J gave up 3 bases; unmatched junction bases: 8. The CDR3 is CASSEGQGGYGNTIYF. The CDR3 nucleotides read TGTGCCAGCAGCGAGGGACAGGGAGGTTATGGAAACACCATATATTTT.

The gene calls are TRBV2 and TRBJ2-2, with 11 bases aligning to TRBD2. The V and J ends lost 10 bases and 4 bases, in that order; junction bases with no gene match: 11. There are 16 residues in the CDR3. CDR1 and CDR2 (germline): SNHLY, FYNNEI. The CDR3 loop reads CANRLNSGGATGELFF. DNA for the CDR3: TGTGCCAACCGACTGAATAGCGGGGGGGCCACCGGGGAGCTGTTTTTT. Looking up the rest from reference TRBV2 and TRBJ2-2 gives the full variable domain: EPEVTQTPSHQVTQMGQEVILRCVPISNHLYFYWYRQILGQKVEFLVSFYNNEISEKSEIFDDQFSVERPDGSNFTLKIRSTKLEDSAMYFCANRLNSGGATGELFFGEGSRLTVL.

This clone was seen a handful of times. The chain recombines TRBV6-6 with TRBJ2-7; D call uncertain. V lost 6 bases to trimming and J lost 1 base, with 13 bases between them. This CDR3 has 14 amino acids. Per the germline V gene, CDR1 is MNHNY and CDR2 is SVGAGI (reference sequence). The CDR3 protein is CASSPDTRSYEQYF. In DNA form, the CDR3 reads TGTGCCAGCAGCCCAGATACCAGATCCTACGAGCAGTACTTC.

This chain's CDR3 is CASSLDRTVSYEQYF. For the CDR3, the DNA is TGTGCCAGCAGCTTAGATAGAACAGTCTCCTACGAGCAGTACTTC. This chain links TRBV11-3 with TRBJ2-7; D is unresolved. Between the trimmed V and J ends, which lost 0 bases and 0 bases, there was a span of 9 bases. CDR3 length equals 15 residues. Per germline, CDR1 SGHNT and CDR2 YENEEA.

This sequence joins TRBV28 and TRBJ1-5; 12 nucleotides match TRBD1. The CDR3 is made up of 15 amino acids. V lost 3 bases and J lost 3; bases outside the gene matches: 0. CDR1 is MDHEN and CDR2 is SYDVKM in the germline V gene. This CDR3 reads CASSLGQGANQPQHF. The CDR3, as DNA: TGTGCCAGCAGTTTGGGACAGGGGGCCAATCAGCCCCAGCATTTT. Based on the CDR3 plus reference TRBV28 and TRBJ1-5, the full variable domain is DVKVTQSSRYLVKRTGEKVFLECVQDMDHENMFWYRQDPGLGLRLIYFSYDVKMKEKGDIPEGYSVSREKKERFSLILESASTNQTSMYLCASSLGQGANQPQHFGDGTRLSIL.

V usage is TRBV5-1 and J usage is TRBJ1-5; no definite D call. Germline loops: CDR1 SGHRS, CDR2 YFSETQ. The CDR3 is made up of 13 amino acids. Trimming removed 1 base from V and 2 bases from J, with 4 bases in between. The DNA for the CDR3 is TGCGCCAGCAGCTTGTACGGCAATCAGCCCCAGCATTTT. Translating gives CASSLYGNQPQHF.

This chain connects TRBV10-3 to TRBJ1-5; D possibly corresponds to TRBD1 (5 bases). The germline V gene encodes CDR1 ENHRY and CDR2 SYGVKD. This CDR3 is 13 amino acids long. Trimming removed 8 bases from V and 7 bases from J, with 15 bases in between. CDR3 coding DNA: TGTGCCATCTCGGCAGGGTTACAGCAGCCCCAGCATTTT. It encodes CAISAGLQQPQHF.

The chain joins TRBV11-2 to TRBJ2-5; tentatively, D is TRBD2 (5 bases). The germline CDR1 and CDR2 sequences are SGHAT and FQNNGV. The V gene lost 1 base and the J gene lost 5 bases, with 14 bases spanning the gap. The CDR3 has 15 amino acids. The CDR3 DNA follows: TGTGCCAGCAGCTTAGGAGGGATCATGAAGGAGACCCAGTACTTC. Its protein is CASSLGGIMKETQYF.

The V call is TRBV5-1, the J call TRBJ2-1; D is perhaps TRBD1 or TRBD2 (5 bases each). The CDR3 consists of 12 residues. V shed 6 bases and J shed 6 bases, with 10 bases lying between them. CDR1 and CDR2 from the germline V gene are SGHRS and YFSETQ. In DNA, the CDR3 is TGCGCCAGCAACGGGGCAGGCAATGAGCAGTTCTTC. Its protein product is CASNGAGNEQFF.

The V call is TRBV5-6, the J call TRBJ1-1, with no clear D. There are 14 residues in the CDR3. The germline V gene encodes CDR1 SGHDT and CDR2 YYEEEE. V lost 0 bases and J lost 1, with 7 bases in between. CDR3 in DNA: TGTGCCAGCAGCTTGGGGGAGACGAACACTGAAGCTTTCTTT. The encoded protein is CASSLGETNTEAFF.

V and J are TRBV4-1 and TRBJ1-2, with D tentatively TRBD1 (5 bases). Germline V gene data show CDR1 as MGHRA and CDR2 as YSYEKL. V was pared by 0 bases and J by 4 bases, with 12 bases between. The CDR3 spans 15 residues. CDR3 nucleotide sequence: TGCGCCAGCAGCCAAGATGGGGGTGACGGCTATGGCTACACCTTC. It encodes CASSQDGGDGYGYTF.

This clone was counted a few times. CDR3 DNA: TGCAGCGTTGCGGGCGGGAACTATGGCTACACCTTC. This sequence encodes CSVAGGNYGYTF. The chain joins TRBV29-1 to TRBJ1-2; unclear D gene. The germline V gene encodes CDR1 SQVTM and CDR2 ANQGSEA. Trimming left V 4 bases short and J 2 bases short, with 8 bases between. The CDR3 is made up of 12 amino acids.

The chain couples TRBV5-4 to TRBJ2-1; tentatively, D is TRBD1 (6 bases). The V end lost 2 bases, the J end lost 3 bases, and 12 bases lay between the germline ends. This CDR3 is built from 15 residues. Per the germline V gene, CDR1 is SGHNT and CDR2 is YYREEE (reference sequence). DNA of the CDR3: TGTGCCAGCAGCTTAGGATCGGACAGCTACAATGAGCAGTTCTTC. Translated: CASSLGSDSYNEQFF.

This chain uses TRBV7-9 with TRBJ2-3; 7 positions agree with TRBD2. The CDR3 loop spans 15 amino acids. The V and J ends lost 5 bases and 2 bases, in that order; junction bases with no gene match: 7. The germline CDR1 and CDR2 sequences are SEHNR and FQNEAQ (reference sequence). CDR3 in amino acids: CASSPAGTLTDTQYF. For the CDR3, the DNA is TGTGCCAGCAGCCCAGCGGGGACCCTCACAGATACGCAGTATTTT. The full variable domain, completed using reference TRBV7-9 and TRBJ2-3, is DTGVSQNPRHKITKRGQNVTFRCDPISEHNRLYWYRQTLGQGPEFLTYFQNEAQLEKSRLLSDRFSAERPKGSFSTLEIQRTEQGDSAMYLCASSPAGTLTDTQYFGPGTRLTVL.

The rearrangement joins TRBV6-1 to TRBJ2-5; D is undetermined. V gave up 4 bases and J gave up 4 bases, with 10 bases separating them. From germline, CDR1 is MNHNS and CDR2 SASEGT. CDR3 length: 13 amino acids. CDR3 bases: TGTGCCAGCAGTGTAAGGAATTTAGAGACCCAGTACTTC. Encoded protein: CASSVRNLETQYF.

The chain carries TRBV4-2 and TRBJ2-4, with TRBD2 matching over 7 bases. Trimming took 3 bases from V and 0 from J; bases not matched to a gene: 8. CDR1 LGHNA and CDR2 YNFKEQ come from the germline V gene. The CDR3 spans 17 residues. DNA for the CDR3: TGTGCCAGCAGCCACCTCACGGGGAGGGCAGCCAAAAACATTCAGTACTTC. This sequence encodes CASSHLTGRAAKNIQYF.